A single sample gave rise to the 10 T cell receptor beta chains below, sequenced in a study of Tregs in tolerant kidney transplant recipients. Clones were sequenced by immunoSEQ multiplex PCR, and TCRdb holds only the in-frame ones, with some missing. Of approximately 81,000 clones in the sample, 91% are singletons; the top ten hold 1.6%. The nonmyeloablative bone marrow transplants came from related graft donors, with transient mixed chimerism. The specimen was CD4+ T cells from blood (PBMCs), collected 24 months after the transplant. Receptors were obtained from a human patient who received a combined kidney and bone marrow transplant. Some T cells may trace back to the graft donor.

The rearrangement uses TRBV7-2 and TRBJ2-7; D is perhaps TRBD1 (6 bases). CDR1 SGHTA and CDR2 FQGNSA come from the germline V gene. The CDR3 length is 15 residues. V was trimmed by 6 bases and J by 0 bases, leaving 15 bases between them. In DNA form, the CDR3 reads TGTGCCAGCAGAAACGACAGGCGCTACTCCTACGAGCAGTACTTC. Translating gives CASRNDRRYSYEQYF. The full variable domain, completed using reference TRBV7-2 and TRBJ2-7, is GAGVSQSPSNKVTEKGKDVELRCDPISGHTALYWYRQSLGQGLEFLIYFQGNSAPDKSGLPSDRFSAERTGGSVSTLTIQRTQQEDSAVYLCASRNDRRYSYEQYFGPGTRLTVT.

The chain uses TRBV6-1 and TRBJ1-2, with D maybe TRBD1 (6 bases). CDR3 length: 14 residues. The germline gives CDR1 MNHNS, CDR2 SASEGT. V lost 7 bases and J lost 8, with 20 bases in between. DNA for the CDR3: TGTGCCAGCACTTGGGGGGGCGAGTCCAGGGGCTACACCTTC. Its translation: CASTWGGESRGYTF.

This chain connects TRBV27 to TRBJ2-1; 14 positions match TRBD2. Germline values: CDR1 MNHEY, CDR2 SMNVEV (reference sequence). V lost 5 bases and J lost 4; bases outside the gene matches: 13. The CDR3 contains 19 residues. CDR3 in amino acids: CASSLGLAGGPHIYNEQFF. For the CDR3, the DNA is TGTGCCAGCAGTCTCGGACTAGCGGGGGGTCCCCATATATACAATGAGCAGTTCTTC.

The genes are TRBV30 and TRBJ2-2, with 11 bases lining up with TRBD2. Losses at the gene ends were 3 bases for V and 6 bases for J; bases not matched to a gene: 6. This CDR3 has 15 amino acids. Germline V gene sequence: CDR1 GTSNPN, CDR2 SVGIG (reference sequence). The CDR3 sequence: CAWRKLAGVAGELFF. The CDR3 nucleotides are TGTGCCTGGAGGAAACTAGCGGGAGTCGCCGGGGAGCTGTTTTTT. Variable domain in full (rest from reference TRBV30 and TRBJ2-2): SQTIHQWPATLVQPVGSPLSLECTVEGTSNPNLYWYRQAAGRGLQLLFYSVGIGQISSEVPQNLSASRPQDRQFILSSKKLLLSDSGFYLCAWRKLAGVAGELFFGEGSRLTVL.

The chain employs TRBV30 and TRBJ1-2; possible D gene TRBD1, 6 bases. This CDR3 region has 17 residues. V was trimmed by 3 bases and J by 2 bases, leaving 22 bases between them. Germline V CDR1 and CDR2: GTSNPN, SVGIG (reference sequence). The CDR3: CAWRGGKYRERNYGYTF. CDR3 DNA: TGTGCCTGGAGGGGGGGGAAATACAGGGAAAGGAACTATGGCTACACCTTC.

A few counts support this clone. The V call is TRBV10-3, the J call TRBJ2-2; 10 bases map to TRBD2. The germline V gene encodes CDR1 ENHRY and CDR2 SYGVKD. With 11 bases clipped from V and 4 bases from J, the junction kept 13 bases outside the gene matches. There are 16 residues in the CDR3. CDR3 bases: TGTGCCGTGTCACTAGCGGGACAACTCAGCACCGGGGAGCTGTTTTTT. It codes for CAVSLAGQLSTGELFF.

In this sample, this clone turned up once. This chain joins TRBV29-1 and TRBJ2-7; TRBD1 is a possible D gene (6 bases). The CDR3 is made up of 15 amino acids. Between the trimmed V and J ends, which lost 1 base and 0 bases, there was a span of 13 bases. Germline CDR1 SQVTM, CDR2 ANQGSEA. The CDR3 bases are TGCAGCGTTGAAGGGGGGCCGGCTAGCTCCTACGAGCAGTACTTC. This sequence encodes CSVEGGPASSYEQYF.

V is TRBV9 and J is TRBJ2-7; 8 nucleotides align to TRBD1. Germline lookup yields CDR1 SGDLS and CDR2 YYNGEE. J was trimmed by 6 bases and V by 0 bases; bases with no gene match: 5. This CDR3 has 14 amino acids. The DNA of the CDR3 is TGTGCCAGCAGCGTAGGGCAGGGGGCGACCGAGCAGTACTTC. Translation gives CASSVGQGATEQYF.

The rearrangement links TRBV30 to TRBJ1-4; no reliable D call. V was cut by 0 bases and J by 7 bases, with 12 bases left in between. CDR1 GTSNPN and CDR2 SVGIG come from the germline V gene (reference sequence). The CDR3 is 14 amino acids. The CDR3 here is CAWSVSGRSEKLFF. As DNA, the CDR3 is TGTGCCTGGAGTGTGTCGGGGAGGTCTGAAAAACTGTTTTTT.

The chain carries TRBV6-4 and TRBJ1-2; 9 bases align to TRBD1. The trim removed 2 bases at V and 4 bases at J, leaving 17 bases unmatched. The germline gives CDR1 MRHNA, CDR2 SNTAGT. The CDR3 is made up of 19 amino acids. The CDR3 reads CASSDPTPGQGNKLYGYTF. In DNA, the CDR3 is TGTGCCAGCAGTGACCCCACTCCGGGACAGGGCAACAAACTCTATGGCTACACCTTC.